Reported below is one T cell receptor beta chain. This sample was taken from a study of control samples from healthy donors and cancer patients. Only in-frame clones appear in the TCRdb table, and some are missing; sequencing was by immunoSEQ multiplex PCR. The repertoire consists of tens of thousands of clones, with just under 95% occurring once and the leading ten covering about 5%. From germline, CDR1 is LGHDT and CDR2 YNNKEL (reference sequence). The CDR3 runs 17 residues. V was trimmed by 1 base and J by 7 bases, leaving 17 bases between them. This chain links TRBV3-1 (or the pseudogene TRBV3-2) with TRBJ1-6; D not certain. This receptor was obtained from a woman aged 18 to 35 in good health. What was sequenced was blood. The CDR3 spells CASSQAFNLDPNSPLHF. DNA of the CDR3: TGTGCCAGCAGCCAAGCATTCAACCTTGACCCCAATTCACCCCTCCACTTT.